The rows below give T cell receptor beta chains drawn from one sample of a study of OX40 agonist ivuxolimab in advanced cancers. Produced via immunoSEQ multiplex PCR; TCRdb's table is partial and in-frame only. The table lists 20,000 to 25,000 clones, just over 85% of them singletons. Material: CD4+ or CD8+ T cells sorted from blood, obtained in a trial of the OX40 agonist ivuxolimab. These receptors were taken from an adult with an advanced solid tumor such as melanoma, head and neck, liver or kidney cancer. Both conserved end residues are trimmed from each CDR3. Clone sizes are given selectively: once, few, many, or a class where the clone is expanded.

V	J	size	CDR3
TRBV11-2	TRBJ2-1	few	ASSLEGGSSYNEQF
TRBV21-1	TRBJ2-7	-	ASSKEGGRRSSYEQY
TRBV27	TRBJ2-1	few	ASSSRVSYNEQF
TRBV5-4	TRBJ1-2	-	ASSLETLGFYGYT
TRBV27	TRBJ2-7	-	ASSLPGGYEQY
TRBV6-6	TRBJ1-2	-	ASSFSGTGEVEGYT
TRBV4-1	TRBJ2-7	-	ASSQEYGDYEQY
TRBV5-8	TRBJ1-2	-	ASSLRGGAGYGYT
TRBV27	TRBJ1-2	-	ASSWTGFYGYT
TRBV4-2	TRBJ2-1	-	ASSQGARELDEQF
TRBV5-4	TRBJ1-2	-	ASSLGGGHGYT
TRBV4-1	TRBJ1-1	-	ASSQGPINTEAF
TRBV7-9	TRBJ2-3	-	ASILWGLTDTQY
TRBV28	TRBJ2-3	-	ASTPGGGAGDTQY
TRBV7-9	TRBJ2-1	-	ASSREGTSGLNEQF
TRBV19	TRBJ1-1	-	ASSYRDRIPFEAF
TRBV28	TRBJ2-1	-	ASSFTSGRRVWL
TRBV7-9	TRBJ2-4	-	ASSRGQGATKNIQY
TRBV6-4	TRBJ2-1	-	ASSVQDGNEQF
TRBV7-9	TRBJ2-3	once	ASSLLSTDTQY
TRBV2	TRBJ2-2	-	ASSERTGVGTGELF
TRBV27	TRBJ2-3	-	ASSSLAVISPDTQY
TRBV7-9	TRBJ1-2	-	ASSLVYKVTGVLDYGYT
TRBV7-9	TRBJ2-7	-	ASSPTSPSAGVYEQY